The TCR beta chain described here comes from a study of T cell responses to AZD1222 COVID-19 vaccine. Germline values: CDR1 KGHSH, CDR2 LQKENI. Trimming took 2 bases from V and 2 from J, leaving 10 bases between them. There are 15 residues in the CDR3. Clones were sequenced by immunoSEQ multiplex PCR, and TCRdb holds only the in-frame ones, with some missing. This table has around 47,000 clones, about 80% appearing once. This specimen consisted of peripheral blood, obtained 28 days after the second dose of the MenACWY control vaccine. The chain uses TRBV18 and TRBJ1-5; D is ambiguous. The sequence derives from an adult who received the MenACWY meningococcal vaccine as a control. CDR3 sequence (DNA): TGTGCCAGCTCACCAGGTCCTGTGGGCAATCAGCCCCAGCATTTT. Translation: CASSPGPVGNQPQHF.